This TCR beta chain was captured in a study of control samples from healthy donors and cancer patients. This CDR3 spans 14 amino acids. Trimming shortened V by 8 bases and J by 0 bases, and 13 bases separated the two germline ends. Per germline, CDR1 LNHDA and CDR2 SQIVND (reference sequence). Here immunoSEQ multiplex PCR was the method, and the copy in TCRdb shows in-frame clones only, minus some. The data hold over 100,000 clones, with approximately 90% observed a single time. Specimen: blood. The clonotype originates from a woman aged 50 to 65 in good health. The chain joins TRBV19 to TRBJ1-2; no clear D. The CDR3 sequence: CASAQEGANYGYTF. The DNA for the CDR3 is TGTGCCAGTGCCCAGGAGGGCGCTAACTATGGCTACACCTTC.